This TCR beta chain derives from a study of T-cell reconstitution after alpha-beta-depleted transplantation in children (TCRdb year 2016). In terms of the full investigation: T-cell immune reconstitution after TCRalphabeta/CD19-depleted allogeneic hematopoietic cell transplantation in children was quantitatively tracked in the study by means of TCR repertoire profiling.

Receptor amplification or capture employed PCR. Sequencing took place on an Illumina HiSeq 2500. TCR libraries were prepared with molecular barcoding, using unique molecular identifiers to normalize TCRbeta repertoire quantification. TCRdb itself trimmed the public reads at Q25 with fastp, ran MiXCR and retained productive beta chains. Rows matching on CDR3 protein sequence are summarized as one entry with the most common DNA and genes. A total of fewer than 450,000 distinct CDR3 sequences appear in this sample, about a sixth of them only once. The ten biggest clones cover around 38% of the sample. CDR1 is given as DFQATT and CDR2 as SNEGSKA, both from the germline V gene (reference sequence). The CDR3 holds 11 amino acids from the cysteine to the phenylalanine. CDR3 DNA only is kept here, 33 bases in frame from base 1. The junction carries 6 bases between V and J, which are trimmed by 0 bases and 6 bases respectively.

What the authors observed across the whole study: The apparently early alphabetaT-cell count recovery about two months after transplant was reportedly dependent on only several hundred rapidly expanded clones derived from non-depleted graft cells. The high TCRbeta diversity at day 60 in some patients was ascribed to recipient T cells and intrathymic progenitors that had survived conditioning. Over the following months the frequencies of hyperexpanded clones went down, and after one year T-cell counts and TCRbeta diversity were mostly credited to newly produced T cells.

The intended sense of this specimen's treatment or condition label: allogeneic hematopoietic cell transplantation with graft depleted of TCRalphabeta T cells and CD19 B cells. The children who served as transplant recipients had been given grafts of TCRalphabeta/CD19-depleted allogeneic hematopoietic cells. This clonotype showed up just once. Its antigen specificity is not known. Base qualities are missing; no much larger clone stands one base away. One read alone is a weak basis. Here the chain combines TRBV20-1 and TRBJ2-7; the D gene cannot be resolved reliably. The receptor was isolated from a male patient between 2 and 15 years old who had a stem cell transplant for acute lymphoblastic leukemia, so the T cells may come from the graft donor. The sample in question was PBMCs, mostly from graft donor cells, obtained 360 days after TCRalphabeta/CD19-depleted stem cell transplant. Here is the DNA: TGCAGTGCTAGAGAACTCAGCGAGCAGTACTTC. Translated, this is CSARELSEQYF.